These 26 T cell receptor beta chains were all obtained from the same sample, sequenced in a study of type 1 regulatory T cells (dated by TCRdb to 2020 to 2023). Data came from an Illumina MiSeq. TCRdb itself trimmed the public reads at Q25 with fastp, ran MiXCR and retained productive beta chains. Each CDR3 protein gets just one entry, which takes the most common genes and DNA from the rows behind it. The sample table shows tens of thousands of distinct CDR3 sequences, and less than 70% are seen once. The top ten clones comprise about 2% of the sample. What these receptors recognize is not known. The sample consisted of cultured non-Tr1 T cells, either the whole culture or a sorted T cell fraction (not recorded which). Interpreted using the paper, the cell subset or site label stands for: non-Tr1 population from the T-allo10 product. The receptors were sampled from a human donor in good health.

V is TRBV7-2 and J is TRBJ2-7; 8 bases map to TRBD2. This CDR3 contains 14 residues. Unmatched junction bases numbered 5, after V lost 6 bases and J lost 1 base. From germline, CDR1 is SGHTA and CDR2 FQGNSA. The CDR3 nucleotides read TGTGCCAGCAGTAGCGGGATCCCTTCCTACGAGCAGTACTTC. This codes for CASSSGIPSYEQYF.

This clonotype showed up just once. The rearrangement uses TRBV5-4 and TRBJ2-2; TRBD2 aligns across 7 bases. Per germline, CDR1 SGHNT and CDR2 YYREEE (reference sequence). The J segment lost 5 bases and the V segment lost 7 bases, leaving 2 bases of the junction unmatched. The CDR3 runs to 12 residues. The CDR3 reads CASWGGTGELFF. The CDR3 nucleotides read TGTGCCAGCTGGGGGGGGACCGGGGAGCTGTTTTTT.

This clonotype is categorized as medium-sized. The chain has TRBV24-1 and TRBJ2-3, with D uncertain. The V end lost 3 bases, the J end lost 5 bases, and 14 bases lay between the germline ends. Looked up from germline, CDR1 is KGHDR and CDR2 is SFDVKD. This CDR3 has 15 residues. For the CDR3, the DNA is TGTGCCACCAGTGATAACACGGAGTTGGAAGATACGCAGTATTTT. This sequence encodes CATSDNTELEDTQYF.

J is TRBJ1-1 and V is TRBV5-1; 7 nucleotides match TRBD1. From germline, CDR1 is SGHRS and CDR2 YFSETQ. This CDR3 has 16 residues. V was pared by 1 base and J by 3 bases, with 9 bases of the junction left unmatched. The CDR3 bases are TGCGCCAGCAGCTTGCTTGACAGGGTATATGACACTGAAGCTTTCTTT. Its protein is CASSLLDRVYDTEAFF.

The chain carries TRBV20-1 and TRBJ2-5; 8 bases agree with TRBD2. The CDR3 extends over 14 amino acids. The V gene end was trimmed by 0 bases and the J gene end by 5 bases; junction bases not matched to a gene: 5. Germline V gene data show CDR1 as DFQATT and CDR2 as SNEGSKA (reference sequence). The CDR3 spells CSARDRGGGETQYF. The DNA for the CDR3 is TGCAGTGCTAGAGATCGGGGGGGTGGGGAGACCCAGTACTTC.

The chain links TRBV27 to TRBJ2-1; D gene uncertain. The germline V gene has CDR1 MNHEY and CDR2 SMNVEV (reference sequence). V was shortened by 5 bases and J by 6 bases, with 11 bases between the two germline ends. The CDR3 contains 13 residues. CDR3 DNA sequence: TGTGCCAGCAGTCCCCCGGTAGGCAATGAGCAGTTCTTC. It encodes CASSPPVGNEQFF.

The CDR3 is CASSISGTLNEKLFF. The CDR3 DNA sequence: TGTGCCAGTAGTATTTCTGGGACCCTTAATGAAAAACTGTTTTTT. The V call is TRBV19, the J call TRBJ1-4; the D gene is possibly TRBD1 (5 bases). V lost 3 bases to trimming and J lost 4 bases, with 12 bases between them. CDR1 is LNHDA, CDR2 SQIVND, per germline (reference sequence). CDR3 length equals 15 residues.

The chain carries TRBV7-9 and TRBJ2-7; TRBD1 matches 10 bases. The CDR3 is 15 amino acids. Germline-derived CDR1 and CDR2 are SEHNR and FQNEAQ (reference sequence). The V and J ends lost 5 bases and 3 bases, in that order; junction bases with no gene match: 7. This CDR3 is CASSRGQGVFYEQYF. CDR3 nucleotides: TGTGCCAGCAGCCGTGGACAGGGGGTGTTCTACGAGCAGTACTTC.

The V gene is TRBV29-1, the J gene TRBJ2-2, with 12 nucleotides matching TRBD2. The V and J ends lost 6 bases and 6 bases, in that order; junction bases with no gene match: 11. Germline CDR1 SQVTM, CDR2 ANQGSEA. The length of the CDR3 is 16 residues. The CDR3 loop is CSVVTSGSPSAGELFF. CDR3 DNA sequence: TGCAGCGTAGTGACTAGCGGGAGCCCGAGCGCCGGGGAGCTGTTTTTT.

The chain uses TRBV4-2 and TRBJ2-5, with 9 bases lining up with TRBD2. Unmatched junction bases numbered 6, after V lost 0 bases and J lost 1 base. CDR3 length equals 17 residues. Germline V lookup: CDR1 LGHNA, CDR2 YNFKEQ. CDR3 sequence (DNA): TGTGCCAGCAGCCAAGATTCAGCGGGAGGCTTCCAAGAGACCCAGTACTTC. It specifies CASSQDSAGGFQETQYF.

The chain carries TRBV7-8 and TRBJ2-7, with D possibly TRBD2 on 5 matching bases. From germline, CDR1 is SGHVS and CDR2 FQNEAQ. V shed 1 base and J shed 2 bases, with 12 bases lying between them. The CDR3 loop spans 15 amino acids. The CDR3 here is CASSLVAGAPYEQYF. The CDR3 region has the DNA TGTGCCAGCAGCTTAGTCGCGGGCGCCCCCTACGAGCAGTACTTC.

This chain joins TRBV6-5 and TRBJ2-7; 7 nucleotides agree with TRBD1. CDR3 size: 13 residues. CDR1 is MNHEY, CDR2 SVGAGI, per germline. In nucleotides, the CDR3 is TGTTCGAGCGGTAGGACAGGCACCTACGAGCAGTACTTC. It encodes CSSGRTGTYEQYF.

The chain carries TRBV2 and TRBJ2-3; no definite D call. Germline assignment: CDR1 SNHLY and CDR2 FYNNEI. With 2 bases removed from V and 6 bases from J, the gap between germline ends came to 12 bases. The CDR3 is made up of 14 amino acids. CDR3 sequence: CASSESLPRDTQYF. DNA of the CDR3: TGTGCCAGCAGTGAAAGTCTACCAAGGGATACGCAGTATTTT.

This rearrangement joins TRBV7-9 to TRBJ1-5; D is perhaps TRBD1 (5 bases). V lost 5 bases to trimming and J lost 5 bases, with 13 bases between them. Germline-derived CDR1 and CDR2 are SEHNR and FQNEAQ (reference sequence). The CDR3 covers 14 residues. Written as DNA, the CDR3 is TGTGCCAGCAGCCATGGGGCAGATTATCAGCCCCAGCATTTT. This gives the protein CASSHGADYQPQHF.

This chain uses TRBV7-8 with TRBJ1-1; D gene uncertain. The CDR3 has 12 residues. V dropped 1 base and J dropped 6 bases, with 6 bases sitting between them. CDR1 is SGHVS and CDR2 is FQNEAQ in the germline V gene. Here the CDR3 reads CASSLGPAEAFF. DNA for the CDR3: TGTGCCAGCAGCTTAGGACCAGCTGAAGCTTTCTTT.

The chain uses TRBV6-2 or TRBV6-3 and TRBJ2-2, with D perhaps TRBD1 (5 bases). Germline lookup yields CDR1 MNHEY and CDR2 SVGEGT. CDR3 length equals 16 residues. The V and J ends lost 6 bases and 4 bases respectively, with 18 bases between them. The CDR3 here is CASSKLTGTPTGELFF. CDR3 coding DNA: TGTGCCAGCAGCAAACTTACAGGCACGCCCACCGGGGAGCTGTTTTTT.

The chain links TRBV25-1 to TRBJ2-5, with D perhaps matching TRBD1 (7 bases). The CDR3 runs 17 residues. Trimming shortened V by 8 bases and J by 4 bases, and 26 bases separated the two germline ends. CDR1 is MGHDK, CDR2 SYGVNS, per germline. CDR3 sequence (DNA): TGTGCCAGCCAGGGGGGTTGGACCAACGGGGGAGGAGAGACCCAGTACTTC. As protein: CASQGGWTNGGGETQYF.

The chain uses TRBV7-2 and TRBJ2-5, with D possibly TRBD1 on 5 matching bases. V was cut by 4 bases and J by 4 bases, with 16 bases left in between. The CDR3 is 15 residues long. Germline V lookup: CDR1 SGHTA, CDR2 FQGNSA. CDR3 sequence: CASSSWGRVGETQYF. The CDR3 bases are TGTGCCAGCAGCTCGTGGGGCAGGGTGGGAGAGACCCAGTACTTC.

The CDR3 protein is CSARGRTGITYEQYF. The CDR3 bases are TGCAGTGCTAGAGGTAGGACAGGGATTACCTACGAGCAGTACTTC. This chain uses TRBV20-1 with TRBJ2-7, with 8 bases that match TRBD1. The CDR3 is 15 amino acids. The V gene end was trimmed by 1 base and the J gene end by 2 bases; junction bases not matched to a gene: 7. The V gene's germline CDR1 is DFQATT and CDR2 SNEGSKA (reference sequence).

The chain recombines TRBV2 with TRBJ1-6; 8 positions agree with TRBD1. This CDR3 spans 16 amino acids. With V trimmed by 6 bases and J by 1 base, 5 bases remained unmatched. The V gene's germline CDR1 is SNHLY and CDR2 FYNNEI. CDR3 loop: CASRNDRGSYNSPLHF. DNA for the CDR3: TGTGCCAGCAGAAATGACAGGGGTTCCTATAATTCACCCCTCCACTTT.

In DNA, the CDR3 is TGTGCCAGCAGCCAAGATGGGGGTAAGACTGAAGCTTTCTTT. Its translation: CASSQDGGKTEAFF. The chain combines TRBV4-2 with TRBJ1-1; TRBD1 is a possible D gene (5 bases). The V and J ends lost 0 bases and 5 bases respectively, with 10 bases between them. The CDR3 covers 14 residues. In germline, CDR1 is LGHNA, CDR2 YNFKEQ.

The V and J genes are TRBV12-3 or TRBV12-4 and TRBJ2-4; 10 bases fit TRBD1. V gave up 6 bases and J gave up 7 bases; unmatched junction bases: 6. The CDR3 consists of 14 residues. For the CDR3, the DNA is TGTGCCAGCAGGCCCGGGACAGGGGAGAACATTCAGTACTTC. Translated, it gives CASRPGTGENIQYF.

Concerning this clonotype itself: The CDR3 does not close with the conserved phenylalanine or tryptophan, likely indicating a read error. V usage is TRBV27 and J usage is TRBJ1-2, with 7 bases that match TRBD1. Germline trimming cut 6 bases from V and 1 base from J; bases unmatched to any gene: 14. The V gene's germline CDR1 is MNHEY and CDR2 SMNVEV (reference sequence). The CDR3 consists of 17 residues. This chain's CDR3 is CASRNAPQGRNNYGYTI. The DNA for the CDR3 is TGTGCCAGCAGAAATGCCCCACAGGGGCGAAATAACTATGGCTACACCATC.

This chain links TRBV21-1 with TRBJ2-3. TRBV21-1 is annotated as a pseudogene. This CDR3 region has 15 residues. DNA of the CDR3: TGTGCCAGCAGCACAGGCGGCGCTAGCACAGATACGCAGTATTTT. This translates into CASSTGGASTDTQYF.

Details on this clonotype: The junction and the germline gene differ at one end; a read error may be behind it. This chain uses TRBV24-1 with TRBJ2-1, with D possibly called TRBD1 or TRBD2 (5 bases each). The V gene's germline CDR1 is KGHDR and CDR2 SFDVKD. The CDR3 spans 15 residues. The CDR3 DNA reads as TGTGCCACCAGTGATTCGTCAATGGGGGTCACTAGGGAGATCTTC. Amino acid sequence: CATSDSSMGVTREIF.

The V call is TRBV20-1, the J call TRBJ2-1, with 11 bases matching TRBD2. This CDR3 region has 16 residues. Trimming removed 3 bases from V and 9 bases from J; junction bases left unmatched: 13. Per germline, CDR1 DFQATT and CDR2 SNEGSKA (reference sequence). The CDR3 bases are TGCAGTGCTAGGCAACTAGCGGGAGTTGTCACGGGTGAGCAGTTCTTC. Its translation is CSARQLAGVVTGEQFF.